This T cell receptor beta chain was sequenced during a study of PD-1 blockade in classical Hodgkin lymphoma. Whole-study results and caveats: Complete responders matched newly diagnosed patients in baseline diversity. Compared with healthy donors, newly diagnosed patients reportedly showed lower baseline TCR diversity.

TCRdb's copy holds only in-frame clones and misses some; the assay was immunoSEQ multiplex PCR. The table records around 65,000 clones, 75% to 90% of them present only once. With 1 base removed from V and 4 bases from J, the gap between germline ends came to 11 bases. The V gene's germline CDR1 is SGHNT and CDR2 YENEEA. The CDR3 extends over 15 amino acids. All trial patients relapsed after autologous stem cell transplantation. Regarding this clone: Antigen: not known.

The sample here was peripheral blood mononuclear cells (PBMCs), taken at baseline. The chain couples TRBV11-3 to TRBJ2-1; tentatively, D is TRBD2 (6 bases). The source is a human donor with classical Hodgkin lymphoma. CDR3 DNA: TGTGCCAGCAGCTTAGGAAATAGCGGATACAATGAGCAGTTCTTC. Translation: CASSLGNSGYNEQFF.